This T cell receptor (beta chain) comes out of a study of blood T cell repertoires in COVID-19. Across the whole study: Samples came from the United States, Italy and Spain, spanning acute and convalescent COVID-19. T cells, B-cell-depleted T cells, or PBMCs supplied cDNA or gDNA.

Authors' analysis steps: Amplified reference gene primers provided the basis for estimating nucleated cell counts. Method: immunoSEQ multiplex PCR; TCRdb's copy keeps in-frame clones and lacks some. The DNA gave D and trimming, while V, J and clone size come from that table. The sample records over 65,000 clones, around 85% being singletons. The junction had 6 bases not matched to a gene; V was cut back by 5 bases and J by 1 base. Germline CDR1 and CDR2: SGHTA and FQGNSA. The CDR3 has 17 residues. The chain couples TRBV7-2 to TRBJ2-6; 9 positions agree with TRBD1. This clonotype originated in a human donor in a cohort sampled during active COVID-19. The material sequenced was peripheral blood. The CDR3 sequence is CASSHRGRKSGANVLTF. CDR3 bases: TGTGCCAGCAGCCACAGGGGGCGCAAGTCTGGGGCCAACGTCCTGACTTTC.